This T cell receptor (beta chain) derives from a study of T cell responses to AZD1222 COVID-19 vaccine. Study-level results: A mostly white British donor set with more females was recruited, and clonal diversity was possibly underestimated. Spike-specific TCRs gained breadth and depth after people received two AZD1222 doses. It was only a handful of AZD1222 recipients who were seropositive at baseline. Close to half of all spike-specific TCRs reportedly target regions of the variants that are unmutated.

Remarks on this clone: Its antigen remains unknown.

Produced via immunoSEQ multiplex PCR; TCRdb's table is partial and in-frame only. The sample yields some 84,000 clones, approximately 83% seen once. The source material was peripheral blood, sampled 28 days after the second AZD1222 dose. This receptor was taken from an adult who received the AZD1222 COVID-19 vaccine.

The CDR3 protein is CASSPRGTANSPLHF. The CDR3 nucleotides are TGTGCCAGCAGCCCCCGAGGGACAGCTAATTCACCCCTCCACTTT. The genes are TRBV27 and TRBJ1-6; TRBD1 matches at 7 bases. The CDR3 contains 15 residues. Germline CDR1 and CDR2: MNHEY and SMNVEV (reference sequence). V shed 6 bases, J shed 6 bases, and the junction held 8 bases outside the gene matches.